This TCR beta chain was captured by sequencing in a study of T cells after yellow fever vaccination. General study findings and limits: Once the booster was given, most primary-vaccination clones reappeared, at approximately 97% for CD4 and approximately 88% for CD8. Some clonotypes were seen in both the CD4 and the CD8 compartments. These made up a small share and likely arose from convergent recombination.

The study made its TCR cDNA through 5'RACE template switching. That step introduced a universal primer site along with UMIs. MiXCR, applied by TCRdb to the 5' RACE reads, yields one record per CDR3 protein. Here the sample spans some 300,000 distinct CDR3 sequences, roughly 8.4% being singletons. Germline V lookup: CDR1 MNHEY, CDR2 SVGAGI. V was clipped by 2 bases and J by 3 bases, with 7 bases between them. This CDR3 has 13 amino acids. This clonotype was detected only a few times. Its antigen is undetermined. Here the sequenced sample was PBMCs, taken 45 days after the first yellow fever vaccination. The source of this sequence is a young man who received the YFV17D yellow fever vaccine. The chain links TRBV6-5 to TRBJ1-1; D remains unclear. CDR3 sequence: CASSYGQDTEAFF. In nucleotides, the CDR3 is TGTGCCAGCAGTTACGGTCAGGACACTGAAGCTTTCTTT.